This TCR beta chain was identified in a study of T cell repertoires in cytomegalovirus infection. Study-wide context: In the study, CMV epitopes included recently identified HLA-C-restricted and well-studied HLA-B-restricted ones. Signatures in public TCR beta sequences pointed to both CMV infection and matching HLA type. General study results and limits: Summed frequency of public TCR beta families distinguished CMV carriers with the relevant HLA. Dominating the ex vivo response were HLA-C-restricted CMV-specific TCR beta clonotypes.

Note on this clonotype: The antigen remains undetermined.

Deletions cut 6 bases from V and 4 bases from J, with 22 bases between. Germline CDR1 and CDR2: WNHNN and SYGVQD (reference sequence). This CDR3 region has 17 residues. One entry per CDR3 protein results from TCRdb running MiXCR on the reads. The table records some 350,000 distinct CDR3 sequences, about 28% of them present only once. This chain joins TRBV10-1 and TRBJ1-5, with unresolved D. This TCR was sampled from a human donor in good health (CMV status not recorded). Some clones in this sample may be carry-over from other donors' samples. Material: cultured PBMCs, obtained from culture after CMV antigen stimulation. The CDR3 DNA is TGCGCCAGCAGGGGGAACTCCCAGAGGTGCGGGAATCAGCCCCAGCATTTT. Protein: CASRGNSQRCGNQPQHF.